The 11 T cell receptor beta chains below come from one sample, sequenced in a study of shared clonotypes between healthy human individuals. Sequencing used immunoSEQ multiplex PCR; TCRdb keeps in-frame clones, though not all of them. The table records fewer than 1.8 million clones, about 98.5% of them present only once. Sequenced input: naive CD4+ T cells sorted from blood. Described subset: CD45RA+ positively selected. These receptors were collected from a man between 25 and 39 years old in good health.

Worth noting for this clone: The same CDR3 can be traced to other DNA sequences in this sample. The rearrangement uses TRBV7-9 and TRBJ2-1; 12 nucleotides line up with TRBD2. This CDR3 has 17 residues. The germline gives CDR1 SEHNR, CDR2 FQNEAQ (reference sequence). V shed 1 base, J shed 2 bases, and the junction held 3 bases outside the gene matches. The CDR3 nucleotides read TGTGCCAGCAGCTTAGGAGGACTAGCGGGGACCTACAATGAGCAGTTCTTC. As protein: CASSLGGLAGTYNEQFF.

This sequence joins TRBV7-8 and TRBJ2-1, with D possibly matching TRBD1 (6 bases). The V and J ends lost 6 bases and 4 bases respectively, with 13 bases between them. Germline CDR1 reads SGHVS; CDR2 reads FQNEAQ. The CDR3 is 14 residues long. The CDR3 loop reads CASRAGVAYNEQFF. For the CDR3, the DNA is TGTGCCAGCAGGGCAGGGGTTGCGTACAATGAGCAGTTCTTC.

The chain uses TRBV28 and TRBJ2-3; D perhaps matches TRBD1 (5 bases). This CDR3 region has 13 residues. Trimming took off 2 bases at V and 4 bases at J, with 7 bases between the two ends. Germline V CDR1 and CDR2: MDHEN, SYDVKM. CDR3 in DNA: TGTGCCAGCAGTTTACAGGGTCCAGATACGCAGTATTTT. Translating gives CASSLQGPDTQYF.

J is TRBJ2-3 and V is TRBV4-1; D is ambiguous. The germline V gene has CDR1 MGHRA and CDR2 YSYEKL. V was clipped by 0 bases and J by 3 bases, with 10 bases between them. This CDR3 comprises 15 residues. The CDR3 sequence: CASSQDDLATDTQYF. For the CDR3, the DNA is TGCGCCAGCAGCCAAGATGACCTGGCTACAGATACGCAGTATTTT.

This chain links TRBV28 with TRBJ1-5, with D hard to call. The V end lost 2 bases, the J end lost 5 bases, and 13 bases lay between the germline ends. The CDR3 is 15 amino acids. Germline CDR1 is MDHEN and CDR2 is SYDVKM. CDR3 coding DNA: TGTGCCAGCAGTTTACCGCAGCGGGGTGATCAGCCCCAGCATTTT. Its translation is CASSLPQRGDQPQHF.

The J gene is TRBJ2-3, the V gene TRBV15; unclear D gene. Germline V CDR1 and CDR2: LNHNV, YYDKDF (reference sequence). The V and J ends lost 0 bases and 2 bases respectively, with 6 bases between them. The CDR3 length is 14 residues. The CDR3 nucleotides are TGTGCCACCAGCAGAGAGCCCACCACAGATACGCAGTATTTT. Residues: CATSREPTTDTQYF.

The chain is built from TRBV6-5 and TRBJ2-1; 10 bases match TRBD2. Looked up from germline, CDR1 is MNHEY and CDR2 is SVGAGI. The CDR3 length is 15 residues. V lost 6 bases to trimming and J lost 3 bases; unmatched junction nucleotides: 5. The CDR3 sequence is CASRPAGGNYNEQFF. CDR3 DNA: TGTGCCAGCAGACCAGCGGGAGGGAACTACAATGAGCAGTTCTTC.

The rearrangement joins TRBV7-9 to TRBJ2-2; TRBD2 matches 7 bases. Germline loops: CDR1 SEHNR, CDR2 FQNEAQ (reference sequence). The CDR3 has 16 residues. The junction had 4 bases not matched to a gene; V was cut back by 2 bases and J by 1 base. CDR3 sequence: CASSLPAGVNTGELFF. The DNA of the CDR3 is TGTGCCAGCAGCTTACCGGCGGGAGTGAACACCGGGGAGCTGTTTTTT.

The chain links TRBV5-6 to TRBJ2-7, with TRBD1 identical over 8 bases. CDR1 and CDR2 from the germline V gene are SGHDT and YYEEEE. The CDR3 consists of 16 residues. V was clipped by 3 bases and J by 9 bases; unmatched bases: 17. The CDR3 region has the DNA TGTGCCAGCAGCTCGGCCTCAGGGGGCAAAGCTACAGGGCAGTACTTC. It is translated as CASSSASGGKATGQYF.

The rearrangement joins TRBV10-3 to TRBJ2-1, with TRBD2 as a possible D gene (5 bases). This CDR3 has 16 residues. V gave up 3 bases and J gave up 0 bases, with 12 bases separating them. CDR1 ENHRY and CDR2 SYGVKD come from the germline V gene. The CDR3 coding sequence is TGTGCCATCAGTGACGGGGAATCGAGCTCCTACAATGAGCAGTTCTTC. It yields the protein CAISDGESSSYNEQFF.

This clone was detected only once. The chain employs TRBV7-6 and TRBJ2-5; D not resolved. V lost 6 bases and J 4 bases, leaving 9 bases between the germline ends. This CDR3 is 12 amino acids long. The V gene's germline CDR1 is SGHVS and CDR2 FNYEAQ. CDR3 DNA: TGTGCCAGCAGTCTCACTACAGAGACCCAGTACTTC. Translation gives CASSLTTETQYF.